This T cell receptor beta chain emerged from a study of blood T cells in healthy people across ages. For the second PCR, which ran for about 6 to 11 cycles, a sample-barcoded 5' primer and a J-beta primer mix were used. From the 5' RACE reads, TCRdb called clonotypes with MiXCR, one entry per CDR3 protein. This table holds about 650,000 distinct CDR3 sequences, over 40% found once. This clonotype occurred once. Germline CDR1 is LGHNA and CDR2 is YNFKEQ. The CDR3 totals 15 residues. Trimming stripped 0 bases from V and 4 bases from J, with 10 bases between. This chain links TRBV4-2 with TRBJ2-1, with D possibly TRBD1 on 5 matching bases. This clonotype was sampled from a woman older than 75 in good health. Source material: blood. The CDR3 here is CASSQDPDIYNEQFF. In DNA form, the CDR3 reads TGTGCCAGCAGCCAAGATCCGGACATTTACAATGAGCAGTTCTTC.